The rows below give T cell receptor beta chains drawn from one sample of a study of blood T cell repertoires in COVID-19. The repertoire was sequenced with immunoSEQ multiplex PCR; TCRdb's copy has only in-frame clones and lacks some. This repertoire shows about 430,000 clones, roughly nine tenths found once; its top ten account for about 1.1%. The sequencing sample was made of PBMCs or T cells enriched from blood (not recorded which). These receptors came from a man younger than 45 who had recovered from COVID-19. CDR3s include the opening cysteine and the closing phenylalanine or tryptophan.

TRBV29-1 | CSVGETSGRAGEQFF
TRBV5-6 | CASSPGEGLTYEQYF
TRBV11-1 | CASSLRGTYNEQFF
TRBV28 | CASSLGLGVGLTEQYF
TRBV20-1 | CSARSETQYF
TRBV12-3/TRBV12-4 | CASKDRGYNEQFF
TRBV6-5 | CASSRGQTDTEAFF
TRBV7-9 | CASSLLRGETQYF
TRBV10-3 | CAISELQETQYF
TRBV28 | CASITGTASYEQYF
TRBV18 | CASSSQGPNQPQHF
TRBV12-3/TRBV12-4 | CASSQRGEQFF
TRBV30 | CAWSVQGDSPLHF
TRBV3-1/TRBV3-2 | CASSQGTSDPYEQYF
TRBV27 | CASSFRTVYEQFF
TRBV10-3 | CAIRGTPNTEAFF
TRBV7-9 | CASREDRGYSFEQYF
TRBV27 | CASSQGSSNQPQHF
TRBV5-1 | CASRPVATSYNEQFF
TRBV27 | CASSPQGARETQYF
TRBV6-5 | CASSYNLGRTGELFF
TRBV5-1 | CASSPRTVLTGELFF
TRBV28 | CASSDQGGDYYNEQFF
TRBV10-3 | CAIRLTSGRAEDTQYF
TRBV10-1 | CASSISTADSYNEQFF
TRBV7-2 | CASSRGLGSEFNEQFF
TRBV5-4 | CASTPDPGQGLAKNIQYF
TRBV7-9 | CASSSQAGSNQPQHF
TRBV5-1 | CASSPETRGGYNSPLHF
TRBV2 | CASSEGLAAYEQYF
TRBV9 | CASKRNAVNYGYTF
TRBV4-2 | CASSQVTSGSMEQYF
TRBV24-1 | CATSEGGSSLQYF
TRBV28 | CASAGDRGFPREGYTF
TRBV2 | CASSLDRGAEKLFF
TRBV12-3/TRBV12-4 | CASSLQGYTEAFF
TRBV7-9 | CASSFREAQETQYF
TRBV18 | CASSPLQGSTPQHF
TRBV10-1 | CASSEGGRTDTQYF
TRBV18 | CASSPLTQEPQHF
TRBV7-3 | CASRNLTSGNAFF
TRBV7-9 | CASSLAVGPQHF
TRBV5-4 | CASSSATSGRVNEQFF
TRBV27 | CASSLDSGRRNEQYF
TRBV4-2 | CASSQADRVGTEAFF
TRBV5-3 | CARSSREWPELNEQFF
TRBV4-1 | CASSQERLAGDREYEQYF
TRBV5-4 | CASSLGQGVAKETQYF
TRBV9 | CAHVGGRWIGDTEAFF
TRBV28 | CASSLSSEAFF
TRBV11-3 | CASSLSGPNEQFF
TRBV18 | CASSPASGRHNEQFF
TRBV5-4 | CASSSLAVSYEQYF
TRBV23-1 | CASSQASQGQGTLDTQYF
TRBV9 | CASSDTGEDNQPQHF
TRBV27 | CASSFSLGSQETQYF
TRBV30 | CAWSRVGAFF